This TCR beta chain comes out of a study of blood T cells in healthy people across ages. Trimming took 8 bases from V and 7 from J, leaving 18 bases between them. The CDR3 has 13 residues. Germline V gene data show CDR1 as LGHDT and CDR2 as YNNKEL (reference sequence). Primed by a sample-barcoded 5' primer and a J-beta primer mix, a second PCR proceeded for about 7 to 11 cycles. Each CDR3 protein is one row after TCRdb ran MiXCR on the 5' RACE reads. The table includes some 930,000 distinct CDR3 sequences, just under 30% detected once. In regard to this clonotype: A much larger clonotype is one base distant, so this may be a read error.

These data also formed part of another study, on T cells of mothers and their children.

What was sequenced was blood. The V gene is TRBV3-1, the J gene TRBJ2-7; either TRBD1 or TRBD2 may fit D (5 bases each). This TCR came from a woman aged 35 to 49 in good health. The CDR3 sequence: CASGMGRTMEQYF. CDR3 sequence (DNA): TGTGCCAGCGGCATGGGACGTACAATGGAGCAGTACTTC.